The 16 T cell receptor beta chains in this list originate from one sample, sequenced in a study of cytomegalovirus exposure and HLA in healthy donors. The study ran its PCR with 60 Vbeta and 13 Jbeta primers. Sequenced by immunoSEQ multiplex PCR; TCRdb stores in-frame clones only, minus some. Reported are 130,000 or so clones; the ten largest clones contain about 2.1%. The specimen sequenced was PBMCs. The receptors stem from a woman in her sixties or seventies in good health and CMV-seronegative.

This chain connects TRBV2 to TRBJ2-7, with TRBD1 identical over 8 bases. The CDR3 runs to 15 residues. The germline V gene encodes CDR1 SNHLY and CDR2 FYNNEI. J gave up 6 bases and V 6 bases, and 13 bases lay outside the gene matches. CDR3 sequence reads: CASRAQGAGDSEQYF. CDR3 in DNA: TGTGCCAGCAGGGCGCAGGGGGCAGGGGATAGCGAGCAGTACTTC. The entire variable domain, with the rest obtained from reference TRBV2 and TRBJ2-7, is as follows: EPEVTQTPSHQVTQMGQEVILRCVPISNHLYFYWYRQILGQKVEFLVSFYNNEISEKSEIFDDQFSVERPDGSNFTLKIRSTKLEDSAMYFCASRAQGAGDSEQYFGPGTRLTVT.

The chain carries TRBV30 and TRBJ1-5, with a weak D call TRBD1 (5 bases). In germline, CDR1 is GTSNPN, CDR2 SVGIG (reference sequence). V was pared by 5 bases and J by 4 bases, with 9 bases between. This CDR3 region has 12 residues. CDR3 sequence reads: CAWGYRNQPQHF. CDR3 nucleotides: TGTGCCTGGGGGTACAGGAATCAGCCCCAGCATTTT.

V is TRBV5-1 and J is TRBJ2-3, with 11 positions matching TRBD2. This CDR3 spans 16 amino acids. Germline values: CDR1 SGHRS, CDR2 YFSETQ. Trimming removed 4 bases from V and 4 bases from J; junction bases left unmatched: 8. The CDR3 reads CASSQNSGGAPDTQYF. CDR3 in DNA: TGCGCCAGCAGCCAAAATAGCGGGGGGGCCCCAGATACGCAGTATTTT.

The chain carries TRBV2 and TRBJ1-5; D remains unclear. The germline V and J ends were trimmed by 6 bases and 7 bases, with 7 bases remaining between them. Germline-derived CDR1 and CDR2 are SNHLY and FYNNEI. The CDR3 is 11 residues long. The CDR3 DNA is TGTGCCAGCAGGAGGGAACAGCCCCAGCATTTT. This sequence encodes CASRREQPQHF.

This CDR3 reads CASRPGTVGNTIYF. CDR3 nucleotide sequence: TGTGCCAGCAGGCCTGGGACAGTTGGAAACACCATATATTTT. The V and J genes are TRBV11-2 and TRBJ1-3; 7 bases are shared with TRBD1. Germline V CDR1 and CDR2: SGHAT, FQNNGV. Trimming removed 6 bases from V and 3 bases from J; junction bases left unmatched: 5. The CDR3 has 14 residues.

The chain uses TRBV4-1 and TRBJ2-4; 7 bases map to TRBD1. Germline CDR1 and CDR2: MGHRA and YSYEKL. This CDR3 comprises 16 residues. V gave up 4 bases and J gave up 0 bases; unmatched junction bases: 6. This chain's CDR3 is CASSRGTAIAKNIQYF. The DNA of the CDR3 is TGCGCCAGCAGCCGGGGGACAGCCATAGCCAAAAACATTCAGTACTTC.

The chain recombines TRBV30 with TRBJ1-4; D uncertain. CDR1 is GTSNPN, CDR2 SVGIG, per germline (reference sequence). The CDR3 is 16 residues long. Between the trimmed V and J ends, which lost 5 bases and 0 bases, there was a span of 16 bases. The CDR3, as DNA: TGTGCCTGGCCGGCCCGGGATTTTGCAACTAATGAAAAACTGTTTTTT. Encoded protein: CAWPARDFATNEKLFF.

This CDR3 reads CASSEIWASSTGELFF. The DNA for the CDR3 is TGTGCCAGCAGTGAAATTTGGGCCTCAAGTACCGGGGAGCTGTTTTTT. The V and J genes are TRBV6-1 and TRBJ2-2; no clear D gene. The CDR3 is 16 residues long. The V gene's germline CDR1 is MNHNS and CDR2 SASEGT. The V end lost 2 bases, the J end lost 5 bases, and 15 bases lay between the germline ends.

CDR3 nucleotides: TGTGCCAGTAGTATAGATTTCAGGGCCACCTACGAGCAGTACTTC. It codes for CASSIDFRATYEQYF. The chain links TRBV19 to TRBJ2-7, with D maybe TRBD1 (5 bases). V dropped 0 bases and J dropped 2 bases, with 11 bases sitting between them. The CDR3 contains 15 residues. The germline gives CDR1 LNHDA, CDR2 SQIVND (reference sequence).

The CDR3 DNA sequence: TGTGCCAGCAGTGAAGCGCTAGCCACTGAAGCTTTCTTT. The encoded protein is CASSEALATEAFF. The rearrangement joins TRBV6-1 to TRBJ1-1; D gene ambiguous. Between the trimmed V and J ends, which lost 0 bases and 4 bases, there was a span of 6 bases. Germline values: CDR1 MNHNS, CDR2 SASEGT. The CDR3 consists of 13 residues.

This rearrangement joins TRBV29-1 to TRBJ2-1; no firm D call. The CDR3 totals 11 residues. The germline V gene has CDR1 SQVTM and CDR2 ANQGSEA. The germline V and J ends were trimmed by 4 bases and 3 bases, with 4 bases remaining between them. The CDR3 protein is CSVALYNEQFF. As DNA, the CDR3 is TGCAGCGTTGCACTCTACAATGAGCAGTTCTTC.

This chain links TRBV9 with TRBJ2-3; possibly TRBD1 for D (6 bases). Trimming cost V 3 bases and J 3 bases, with 11 bases left between them. This CDR3 spans 14 amino acids. Germline V gene data show CDR1 as SGDLS and CDR2 as YYNGEE. The CDR3 bases are TGTGCCAGCAGCGCCAGGGGAGAGACAGATACGCAGTATTTT. It encodes CASSARGETDTQYF.

V and J are TRBV6-5 and TRBJ1-2; TRBD1 agrees at 7 bases. Germline CDR1 reads MNHEY; CDR2 reads SVGAGI. Losses at the gene ends were 6 bases for V and 6 bases for J; bases not matched to a gene: 1. This CDR3 has 11 amino acids. As DNA, the CDR3 is TGTGCCAGCAGCGACAGGGATGGCTACACCTTC. Translated, it gives CASSDRDGYTF.

This chain links TRBV5-4 with TRBJ2-1, with a possible D match to TRBD1 (5 bases). The CDR3 extends over 16 amino acids. Germline CDR1 SGHNT, CDR2 YYREEE (reference sequence). Trimming cost V 1 base and J 0 bases, with 11 bases left between them. CDR3 DNA sequence: TGTGCCAGCAGCTTGATACAGGCGAGCTCCTACAATGAGCAGTTCTTC. Protein product: CASSLIQASSYNEQFF.

CDR3 sequence: CASSLVAGGTEAFF. In DNA, the CDR3 is TGTGCCAGCAGCTTGGTGGCAGGGGGCACTGAAGCTTTCTTT. The chain uses TRBV5-6 and TRBJ1-1; TRBD1 aligns across 7 bases. Germline V CDR1 and CDR2: SGHDT, YYEEEE. V lost 0 bases and J lost 4; bases outside the gene matches: 3. CDR3 length: 14 residues.

The chain recombines TRBV5-5 with TRBJ1-1, with TRBD1 matching over 9 bases. The CDR3 has 15 amino acids. Germline lookup yields CDR1 SGHKS and CDR2 YYEKEE (reference sequence). Unmatched junction bases numbered 7, after V lost 4 bases and J lost 3 bases. The CDR3 nucleotides are TGTGCCAGCAGCCCAGGGACAGGGCTCTACACTGAAGCTTTCTTT. Encoded protein: CASSPGTGLYTEAFF.